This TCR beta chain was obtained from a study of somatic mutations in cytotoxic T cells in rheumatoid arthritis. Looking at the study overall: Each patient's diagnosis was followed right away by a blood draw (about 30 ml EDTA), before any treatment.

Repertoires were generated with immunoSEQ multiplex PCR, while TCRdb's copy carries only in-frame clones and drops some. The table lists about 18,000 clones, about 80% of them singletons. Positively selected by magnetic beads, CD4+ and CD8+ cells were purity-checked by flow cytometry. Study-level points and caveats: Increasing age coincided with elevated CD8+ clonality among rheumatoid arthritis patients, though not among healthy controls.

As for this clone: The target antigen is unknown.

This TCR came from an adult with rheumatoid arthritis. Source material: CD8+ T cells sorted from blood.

The DNA of the CDR3 is TGTGCCAGCAGTGATCTAGCGGGGGCTTACAATGAGCAGTTCTTC. Its protein product is CASSDLAGAYNEQFF. The rearrangement links TRBV25-1 to TRBJ2-1; 10 nucleotides align to TRBD2. The ends lost 3 bases at V and 4 bases at J; junction bases unmatched: 3. Germline V gives CDR1 MGHDK, CDR2 SYGVNS. CDR3 size: 15 residues.